The 32 T cell receptor beta chains in this list originate from one sample, sequenced in a study of blood T cell repertoires in COVID-19. The method was immunoSEQ multiplex PCR; TCRdb's version includes in-frame clones alone and lacks a portion of them. The table records a few hundred thousand clones, around 85% of them present only once. Specimen: peripheral blood. These receptors were collected from a woman in her late teens or twenties with acute or convalescent COVID-19.

J is TRBJ1-5 and V is TRBV7-2, with 7 bases matching TRBD1. The V gene end was trimmed by 1 base and the J gene end by 5 bases; junction bases not matched to a gene: 2. The CDR3 totals 14 residues. Germline V lookup: CDR1 SGHTA, CDR2 FQGNSA. CDR3 in amino acids: CASSLDRGYQPQHF. The CDR3, as DNA: TGTGCCAGCAGCTTAGACAGGGGTTATCAGCCCCAGCATTTT.

The gene calls are TRBV9 and TRBJ2-1; 8 bases fit TRBD1. The V segment lost 4 bases and the J segment 0 bases; nucleotides outside the gene matches: 21. Germline loops: CDR1 SGDLS, CDR2 YYNGEE. CDR3 length: 21 residues. The CDR3 sequence: CASSRSPGQGYHKSSYNEQFF. The CDR3 coding sequence is TGTGCCAGCAGCCGCTCCCCAGGACAGGGCTACCATAAGAGCTCCTACAATGAGCAGTTCTTC.

This clone was detected only a few times. One junction end does not reproduce the germline sequence, and a read error may be involved. This sequence joins TRBV5-1 and TRBJ1-2; no definite D call. CDR3 length: 12 amino acids. Germline V gene lookup returns CDR1 SGHRS and CDR2 YFSETQ. Here the CDR3 reads CASSLGVGRAAF. DNA for the CDR3: TGCGCCAGCAGCTTGGGCGTGGGGAGGGCGGCCTTC.

With regard to this clone: This sample includes further DNA sequences coding for the same CDR3. The rearrangement links TRBV20-1 to TRBJ1-2, with unresolved D. The CDR3 contains 11 residues. Germline-derived CDR1 and CDR2 are DFQATT and SNEGSKA (reference sequence). V lost 3 bases and J lost 3, with 5 bases in between. The CDR3 DNA follows: TGCAGTGCTAGGGGCGACTATGGCTACACCTTC. It is translated as CSARGDYGYTF.

This chain links TRBV6-6 with TRBJ2-5; D possibly corresponds to TRBD1 (6 bases). From germline, CDR1 is MNHNY and CDR2 SVGAGI (reference sequence). The germline V and J ends were trimmed by 10 bases and 3 bases, with 18 bases remaining between them. The CDR3 runs 14 residues. CDR3 loop: CATRAGVGEETQYF. CDR3 nucleotide sequence: TGTGCCACCCGGGCAGGGGTAGGGGAAGAGACCCAGTACTTC.

The chain is built from TRBV12-3 or TRBV12-4 and TRBJ1-2, with TRBD1 as a possible D gene (5 bases). The V and J ends lost 5 bases and 8 bases respectively, with 15 bases between them. CDR3 length: 13 residues. For the CDR3, the DNA is TGTGCCAGCAGTCAGACCAGGGAGGGAGGCTACACCTTC. Its translation: CASSQTREGGYTF.

V usage is TRBV10-3 and J usage is TRBJ2-7, with D perhaps TRBD1 (5 bases). Looked up from germline, CDR1 is ENHRY and CDR2 is SYGVKD. CDR3 size: 15 residues. V gave up 2 bases and J gave up 3 bases, with 14 bases separating them. CDR3 sequence (DNA): TGTGCCATCAGTGAGAATATGCAAGACAGCTACGAGCAGTACTTC. Translating gives CAISENMQDSYEQYF.

V gene TRBV6-5 combines with J gene TRBJ1-1; 7 positions agree with TRBD1. The CDR3 runs to 14 residues. Losses at the gene ends were 7 bases for V and 3 bases for J; bases not matched to a gene: 8. Germline values: CDR1 MNHEY, CDR2 SVGAGI. The CDR3 is CASKLTGFDTEAFF. The CDR3, as DNA: TGTGCCAGCAAACTGACAGGGTTTGACACTGAAGCTTTCTTT.

V usage is TRBV24-1 and J usage is TRBJ2-7; the D gene is possibly TRBD1 (6 bases). The germline V gene has CDR1 KGHDR and CDR2 SFDVKD. The V end lost 2 bases, the J end lost 3 bases, and 10 bases lay between the germline ends. The CDR3 spans 14 residues. The CDR3 sequence: CATSDSSDSYEQYF. The CDR3 nucleotides are TGTGCCACCAGTGATTCCTCGGACAGCTACGAGCAGTACTTC.

This clone was seen just once. The rearrangement uses TRBV28 and TRBJ2-1; 11 nucleotides match TRBD2. CDR3 length equals 16 residues. The ends lost 4 bases at V and 6 bases at J; junction bases unmatched: 8. Germline V gene lookup returns CDR1 MDHEN and CDR2 SYDVKM. The CDR3 nucleotides read TGTGCCAGCAGTTCCCGACTAGCGGGACAAGGCAATGAGCAGTTCTTC. Translation gives CASSSRLAGQGNEQFF. The full variable domain, with the rest looked up from reference TRBV28 and TRBJ2-1, is DVKVTQSSRYLVKRTGEKVFLECVQDMDHENMFWYRQDPGLGLRLIYFSYDVKMKEKGDIPEGYSVSREKKERFSLILESASTNQTSMYLCASSSRLAGQGNEQFFGPGTRLTVL.

The gene calls are TRBV28 and TRBJ2-3, with D maybe TRBD1 (6 bases). The CDR3 spans 13 residues. CDR1 is MDHEN, CDR2 SYDVKM, per germline. The V end was cut by 3 bases, the J end by 9 bases, with 13 bases between. The DNA for the CDR3 is TGTGCCAGCAGTTTGCCCACAGGGTCCACGCAGTATTTT. Translating gives CASSLPTGSTQYF. Full variable domain (outside the CDR3, taken from reference TRBV28 and TRBJ2-3): DVKVTQSSRYLVKRTGEKVFLECVQDMDHENMFWYRQDPGLGLRLIYFSYDVKMKEKGDIPEGYSVSREKKERFSLILESASTNQTSMYLCASSLPTGSTQYFGPGTRLTVL.

This clone has only one observation. V usage is TRBV7-3 and J usage is TRBJ2-1; 8 bases match TRBD2. Germline CDR1 SGHTA, CDR2 FQGTGA. The CDR3 contains 16 residues. The J segment lost 7 bases and the V segment lost 0 bases, leaving 8 bases of the junction unmatched. This chain's CDR3 is CASSLTPGGLENEQFF. CDR3 DNA: TGTGCCAGCAGCTTAACTCCGGGGGGGTTGGAGAATGAGCAGTTCTTC.

The chain joins TRBV29-1 to TRBJ2-7, with D possibly matching TRBD1 (7 bases). This CDR3 has 12 amino acids. Trimming took off 7 bases at V and 7 bases at J, with 17 bases between the two ends. CDR1 and CDR2 (germline): SQVTM, ANQGSEA. CDR3 in amino acids: CSAEEGAEEQYF. The CDR3, as DNA: TGCAGCGCAGAGGAGGGGGCGGAGGAGCAGTACTTC.

The chain recombines TRBV3-1 (or the pseudogene TRBV3-2) with TRBJ1-2; no definite D call. The CDR3 length is 15 residues. CDR1 is LGHDT, CDR2 YNNKEL, per germline (reference sequence). Between the trimmed V and J ends, which lost 2 bases and 14 bases, there was a span of 24 bases. This CDR3 reads CASSQNGPRAGDGTF. The CDR3 DNA sequence: TGTGCCAGCAGCCAAAACGGGCCGAGAGCCGGGGATGGGACCTTC.

This clone was seen only once. The rearrangement uses TRBV5-4 and TRBJ2-1; the D gene is possibly TRBD2 (5 bases). The V end was cut by 0 bases, the J end by 10 bases, with 11 bases between. The CDR3 contains 13 residues. Germline V gene lookup returns CDR1 SGHNT and CDR2 YYREEE (reference sequence). In nucleotides, the CDR3 is TGTGCCAGCAGCTTGGACCCGGGCGGGGAGCAGTTCTTC. As protein: CASSLDPGGEQFF.

The table lists this clone with a few counts. The chain carries TRBV2 and TRBJ1-4; TRBD1 matches 9 bases. Germline V gives CDR1 SNHLY, CDR2 FYNNEI. The V segment lost 6 bases and the J segment 5 bases; nucleotides outside the gene matches: 7. This CDR3 region has 15 residues. The CDR3 region has the DNA TGTGCCAGCAGAGAGACCGGGACAGGGAATGAAAAACTGTTTTTT. It yields the protein CASRETGTGNEKLFF. The full variable domain, completed using reference TRBV2 and TRBJ1-4, is EPEVTQTPSHQVTQMGQEVILRCVPISNHLYFYWYRQILGQKVEFLVSFYNNEISEKSEIFDDQFSVERPDGSNFTLKIRSTKLEDSAMYFCASRETGTGNEKLFFGSGTQLSVL.

In regard to this clone: The sample holds other DNA sequences that translate to the same CDR3. The rearrangement joins TRBV6-1 to TRBJ1-1; 9 bases fit TRBD1. Germline assignment: CDR1 MNHNS and CDR2 SASEGT. The CDR3 has 15 residues. V lost 2 bases, J lost 2 bases, and 3 bases stayed unmatched. CDR3 sequence (DNA): TGTGCCAGCAGTGAACCGGGACAGGGAAACACTGAAGCTTTCTTT. It is translated as CASSEPGQGNTEAFF.

The V call is TRBV24-1, the J call TRBJ2-4; D perhaps matches TRBD1 (7 bases). Germline V gene sequence: CDR1 KGHDR, CDR2 SFDVKD. V was shortened by 7 bases and J by 13 bases, with 19 bases between the two germline ends. There are 13 residues in the CDR3. CDR3 sequence: CATSQDRAEGQYF. CDR3 bases: TGTGCCACCAGCCAAGACAGGGCGGAGGGACAGTACTTC.

The chain carries TRBV6-5 and TRBJ1-2; D unresolved. CDR1 is MNHEY and CDR2 is SVGAGI in the germline V gene. The CDR3 runs 13 residues. V was trimmed by 0 bases and J by 8 bases, leaving 10 bases between them. CDR3 in amino acids: CASSYSAAEGYTF. The CDR3 DNA sequence: TGTGCCAGCAGTTACTCGGCGGCAGAAGGCTACACCTTC.

This clone was seen once. The chain has TRBV7-9 and TRBJ1-3, with a weak D call TRBD1 (6 bases). CDR1 and CDR2 from the germline V gene are SEHNR and FQNEAQ (reference sequence). V was clipped by 3 bases and J by 0 bases, with 12 bases between them. The CDR3 spans 16 residues. CDR3 coding DNA: TGTGCCAGCAGCTTGATGCGGACAGCCTCTGGAAACACCATATATTTT. As protein: CASSLMRTASGNTIYF.

The gene calls are TRBV20-1 and TRBJ2-1; 7 bases are shared with TRBD2. Per the germline V gene, CDR1 is DFQATT and CDR2 is SNEGSKA (reference sequence). This CDR3 has 15 residues. The J segment lost 5 bases and the V segment lost 3 bases, leaving 10 bases of the junction unmatched. The CDR3 DNA follows: TGCAGTGCTAGTTATCCGGGAGGACGAAACAATGAGCAGTTCTTC. Amino acid sequence: CSASYPGGRNNEQFF.

The chain links TRBV7-9 to TRBJ2-3; TRBD2 agrees at 13 bases. The CDR3 has 16 amino acids. J was trimmed by 5 bases and V by 6 bases; bases with no gene match: 8. Germline CDR1 and CDR2: SEHNR and FQNEAQ (reference sequence). As DNA, the CDR3 is TGTGCCAGCAGAGAACGGACTAGCGGGGGTATAGATACGCAGTATTTT. It codes for CASRERTSGGIDTQYF.

The gene calls are TRBV7-8 and TRBJ1-2, with no clear D. Germline CDR1 and CDR2: SGHVS and FQNEAQ. V was trimmed by 3 bases and J by 0 bases, leaving 17 bases between them. The CDR3 runs 17 residues. This chain's CDR3 is CASSLRAHTDTNYGYTF. CDR3 nucleotides: TGTGCCAGCAGCTTGAGGGCACACACAGATACTAACTATGGCTACACCTTC.

The chain employs TRBV7-2 and TRBJ2-5, with 8 positions matching TRBD2. V dropped 1 base and J dropped 4; count of bases not matched to a gene: 8. This CDR3 comprises 16 residues. CDR1 is SGHTA and CDR2 is FQGNSA in the germline V gene. In nucleotides, the CDR3 is TGTGCCAGCAGCTTAGGGGCCGGGACTAGAGGAGAGACCCAGTACTTC. As protein: CASSLGAGTRGETQYF.

The chain is built from TRBV6-5 and TRBJ2-7; D gene uncertain. Germline-derived CDR1 and CDR2 are MNHEY and SVGAGI. The CDR3 is made up of 11 amino acids. Trimming took 3 bases from V and 7 from J, leaving 7 bases between them. CDR3 amino acids: CASSYRWEQYF. Written as DNA, the CDR3 is TGTGCCAGCAGTTATCGGTGGGAGCAGTACTTC.

The chain is built from TRBV19 and TRBJ1-5; D not resolved. The CDR3 loop spans 17 amino acids. Trimming removed 7 bases at V and 4 bases at J, with 23 bases between. Germline CDR1 LNHDA, CDR2 SQIVND (reference sequence). The CDR3 spells CASTATPVRVLNQPQHF. DNA for the CDR3: TGTGCCAGTACCGCTACCCCCGTGCGGGTGTTAAATCAGCCCCAGCATTTT. The full variable domain, with the rest looked up from reference TRBV19 and TRBJ1-5, is DGGITQSPKYLFRKEGQNVTLSCEQNLNHDAMYWYRQDPGQGLRLIYYSQIVNDFQKGDIAEGYSVSREKKESFPLTVTSAQKNPTAFYLCASTATPVRVLNQPQHFGDGTRLSIL.

V and J are TRBV5-4 and TRBJ2-5; a weak D match, TRBD2 (7 bases). Germline-derived CDR1 and CDR2 are SGHNT and YYREEE (reference sequence). This CDR3 region has 15 residues. Trimming cost V 3 bases and J 5 bases, with 17 bases left between them. CDR3: CASSWGGRGGETQYF. CDR3 DNA: TGTGCCAGCAGCTGGGGGGGGCGGGGCGGTGAGACCCAGTACTTC.

In its sample, this clone was seen once. The chain couples TRBV27 to TRBJ2-7; tentative D call: TRBD1 (6 bases). This CDR3 is built from 15 residues. Between the trimmed V and J ends, which lost 0 bases and 2 bases, there was a span of 11 bases. Germline CDR1 reads MNHEY; CDR2 reads SMNVEV (reference sequence). The CDR3 nucleotides read TGTGCCAGCAGTTTATCATCTGGGGGCACCTACGAGCAGTACTTC. Translated: CASSLSSGGTYEQYF.

The chain employs TRBV7-9 and TRBJ2-3; 14 nucleotides match TRBD2. J gave up 5 bases and V 5 bases, and 15 bases lay outside the gene matches. Germline CDR1 and CDR2: SEHNR and FQNEAQ (reference sequence). The CDR3 loop spans 19 amino acids. CDR3 amino acids: CASSPLMGLAGVIEDTQYF. CDR3 sequence (DNA): TGTGCCAGCAGCCCTCTGATGGGACTAGCGGGAGTGATTGAAGATACGCAGTATTTT.

The chain employs TRBV19 and TRBJ1-1; 7 positions agree with TRBD1. This CDR3 region has 15 residues. Germline V gives CDR1 LNHDA, CDR2 SQIVND (reference sequence). Trimming at V came to 4 bases and at J to 12 bases, leaving 17 bases not matched to a gene. CDR3 amino acids: CASSNSDRAGRETFF. CDR3 nucleotide sequence: TGTGCCAGTAGTAACTCCGACAGGGCGGGCCGAGAGACTTTCTTT.

In this sample, this clone turned up a few times. The rearrangement uses TRBV20-1 and TRBJ1-2; D remains unclear. V shed 3 bases and J shed 8 bases, with 10 bases lying between them. The CDR3 covers 11 residues. Germline V gives CDR1 DFQATT, CDR2 SNEGSKA (reference sequence). The CDR3 DNA is TGCAGTGCTAGCGGTGTCTGGGGCTACACCTTC. Amino acid sequence: CSASGVWGYTF.

The rearrangement uses TRBV4-1 and TRBJ2-2, with D possibly being TRBD1 (5 bases). V was cut by 1 base and J by 6 bases, with 6 bases left in between. Germline-derived CDR1 and CDR2 are MGHRA and YSYEKL. The CDR3 runs to 13 residues. CDR3 amino acids: CASSQVRAGELFF. As DNA, the CDR3 is TGCGCCAGCAGCCAAGTCAGGGCCGGGGAGCTGTTTTTT.